The 3 T cell receptor beta chains presented below share a single source sample, sequenced in a study of identical twins. Using its own MiXCR run on the 5' RACE reads, TCRdb lists one record per CDR3 protein. The sample holds hundreds of thousands of distinct CDR3 sequences; about 12% are singletons and the top ten take around 1.5%. This sample also appeared in a second study, on yellow fever vaccine responses in identical twins.

Sequencing used PBMCs. The source of these receptors is a woman in her late teens or twenties in good health.

This sequence joins TRBV11-3 and TRBJ2-3; 8 nucleotides agree with TRBD2. The germline gives CDR1 SGHNT, CDR2 YENEEA. The CDR3 sequence is 15 residues long. V lost 5 bases, J lost 5 bases, and 9 bases stayed unmatched. The CDR3 DNA sequence: TGTGCCAGCAGCCGCACTAGCGGTGAGGGAGATACGCAGTATTTT. It specifies CASSRTSGEGDTQYF.

The genes are TRBV6-5 and TRBJ1-2; TRBD1 matches 12 bases. Germline V gene lookup returns CDR1 MNHEY and CDR2 SVGAGI. V shed 5 bases and J 7 bases; nucleotides not matched to a gene: 14. The length of the CDR3 is 17 residues. CDR3 in amino acids: CASSHKPGQGASSGYTF. CDR3 nucleotide sequence: TGTGCCAGCAGTCACAAACCGGGACAGGGGGCATCAAGTGGCTACACCTTC.

Ten or more counts support this clonotype. The chain has TRBV18 and TRBJ1-2; the match to TRBD1 covers 7 bases. CDR1 KGHSH and CDR2 LQKENI come from the germline V gene. The V gene end was trimmed by 3 bases and the J gene end by 4 bases; junction bases not matched to a gene: 5. The CDR3 covers 14 residues. The CDR3 loop is CASSPGTEPYGYTF. As DNA, the CDR3 is TGTGCCAGCTCACCCGGGACAGAGCCCTATGGCTACACCTTC.